These 30 T cell receptor beta chains originate from one sample sequenced in a study of blood T cells in healthy people across ages. Through a sample-barcoded 5' primer and a J-beta primer mix, a second PCR was run for about 6 to 11 cycles. MiXCR was run by TCRdb on the 5' RACE reads, yielding one entry per CDR3 protein. The table shows approximately 800,000 distinct CDR3 sequences, with about 53% occurring only once. The sequencing input was blood. The receptors derive from a man older than 75 in good health.

The J gene is TRBJ2-5, the V gene TRBV24-1; TRBD1 aligns across 9 bases. The CDR3 runs 16 residues. Losses at the gene ends were 1 base for V and 3 bases for J; bases not matched to a gene: 5. From germline, CDR1 is KGHDR and CDR2 SFDVKD. CDR3 amino acids: CATSDFNRGHEETQYF. DNA for the CDR3: TGTGCCACCAGTGATTTTAACAGGGGGCACGAAGAGACCCAGTACTTC.

The chain couples TRBV5-1 to TRBJ2-7; 8 nucleotides agree with TRBD2. CDR1 and CDR2 from the germline V gene are SGHRS and YFSETQ. J was trimmed by 0 bases and V by 4 bases; bases with no gene match: 9. The length of the CDR3 is 16 residues. The CDR3 sequence: CASSPLSGGNSYEQYF. As DNA, the CDR3 is TGCGCCAGCAGCCCACTGAGCGGGGGAAACTCCTACGAGCAGTACTTC.

The chain is built from TRBV20-1 and TRBJ2-7; 9 bases line up with TRBD2. CDR1 and CDR2 (germline): DFQATT, SNEGSKA (reference sequence). The CDR3 covers 14 residues. V lost 2 bases, J lost 2 bases, and 4 bases stayed unmatched. The CDR3 DNA reads as TGCAGTGCTAGACTAGCGGGACCCCCCTACGAGCAGTACTTC. Its translation is CSARLAGPPYEQYF.

The chain is built from TRBV7-2 and TRBJ1-1, with 8 bases that match TRBD1. The ends lost 6 bases at V and 4 bases at J; junction bases unmatched: 16. The CDR3 runs to 17 residues. Germline assignment: CDR1 SGHTA and CDR2 FQGNSA. CDR3 DNA sequence: TGTGCCAGCAGAGAAAGACAGGGGTATGGCTTTGGCACTGAAGCTTTCTTT. Its protein is CASRERQGYGFGTEAFF.

The CDR3 here is CASSEGLAGRRGETQYF. CDR3 nucleotide sequence: TGTGCCAGCAGTGAGGGACTAGCGGGACGCCGCGGAGAGACCCAGTACTTC. The rearrangement links TRBV6-1 to TRBJ2-5, with 13 nucleotides matching TRBD2. CDR1 is MNHNS, CDR2 SASEGT, per germline. This CDR3 has 17 amino acids. V trimming: 3 bases; J trimming: 4 bases; junction bases outside the gene matches: 8.

This clonotype appeared a few times. This chain connects TRBV10-3 to TRBJ2-7, with a weak D call TRBD2 (5 bases). The germline gives CDR1 ENHRY, CDR2 SYGVKD. V was clipped by 2 bases and J by 2 bases, with 7 bases between them. The CDR3 is 13 residues long. The CDR3 region is CAISEGLAYEQYF. Written as DNA, the CDR3 is TGTGCCATCAGTGAGGGACTTGCCTACGAGCAGTACTTC.

This clonotype has just a few counts. The chain has TRBV27 and TRBJ1-2, with 10 positions matching TRBD1. The germline gives CDR1 MNHEY, CDR2 SMNVEV (reference sequence). The J segment lost 7 bases and the V segment lost 2 bases, leaving 4 bases of the junction unmatched. This CDR3 spans 14 amino acids. CDR3 nucleotide sequence: TGTGCCAGCAGTTTAATTGGGACAGGGGTTGGCTACACCTTC. It yields the protein CASSLIGTGVGYTF.

The V gene is TRBV10-3, the J gene TRBJ2-3; tentative D call: TRBD2 (6 bases). CDR1 is ENHRY and CDR2 is SYGVKD in the germline V gene. Trimming pared 2 bases from V and 5 bases from J, leaving 26 bases between. The CDR3 runs 19 residues. The DNA for the CDR3 is TGTGCCATCAGTGAGAGGGTGGCGGGGCCCGCCACCGGGGGAGATACGCAGTATTTT. This codes for CAISERVAGPATGGDTQYF.

The chain carries TRBV12-3 or TRBV12-4 and TRBJ1-6; no clear D. Trimming removed 4 bases at V and 9 bases at J, with 10 bases between. The CDR3 loop spans 13 amino acids. CDR3 amino acids: CASSSGLPSPLHF. DNA for the CDR3: TGTGCCAGCAGTTCGGGCCTGCCTTCACCCCTCCACTTT.

Comment on this clonotype: At one boundary the junction diverges from the germline segment, which might be a read error. The gene calls are TRBV5-1 and TRBJ2-7; TRBD1 agrees at 10 bases. Germline lookup yields CDR1 SGHRS and CDR2 YFSETQ. This CDR3 comprises 18 residues. The CDR3 reads CASSLFAGTGDQKNEHYF. CDR3 nucleotide sequence: TGCGCCAGCAGCTTGTTCGCCGGGACAGGGGATCAGAAGAACGAGCATTACTTC.

This clonotype was observed a handful of times. An end of the junction does not agree with germline; a read error may underlie this. The chain carries TRBV4-1 and TRBJ2-7; TRBD2 is a possible D gene (5 bases). The CDR3 is made up of 15 amino acids. From germline, CDR1 is MGHRA and CDR2 YSYEKL. CDR3 nucleotides: TGCGCCAGCGGCAAGCAGAGCGGTAAAGCCTACGAACAGTACTTC. It specifies CASGKQSGKAYEQYF.

For the CDR3, the DNA is TGCAGTGCTCCCTCCCGCGGGAGCAGCACCGGGGAGCTGTTTTTT. This translates into CSAPSRGSSTGELFF. The rearrangement joins TRBV20-1 to TRBJ2-2; 7 nucleotides agree with TRBD2. Per germline, CDR1 DFQATT and CDR2 SNEGSKA (reference sequence). The CDR3 is 15 residues long. V shed 5 bases, J shed 4 bases, and the junction held 10 bases outside the gene matches.

V usage is TRBV7-2 and J usage is TRBJ2-7; 11 nucleotides align to TRBD2. CDR1 and CDR2 (germline): SGHTA, FQGNSA. The CDR3 contains 16 residues. After removal of 0 bases from V and 6 bases from J, the junction contained 7 bases not matched to a gene. CDR3 DNA: TGTGCCAGCAGCTTAGCCCCGTCGACTAGCGGGATCGAGCAGTACTTC. Translating gives CASSLAPSTSGIEQYF.

In the case of this clonotype: The limits of the CDR3 on the DNA are not certain, so only TCRdb's listed CDR3 is given. This chain joins TRBV9 and TRBJ2-1; the D call of TRBD2 is as the table states it, not checked on the DNA. The CDR3 adds up to 13 amino acids, both ends counted. Germline CDR1 is SGDLS and CDR2 is YYNGEE. CDR3 protein: CASSVGGGTRTFF.

The chain recombines TRBV20-1 with TRBJ1-1; D is uncertain. Trimming took 5 bases from V and 4 from J, leaving 20 bases between them. Looked up from germline, CDR1 is DFQATT and CDR2 is SNEGSKA (reference sequence). This CDR3 is 15 amino acids long. The CDR3 region is CSARLGRFFRTEAFF. Written as DNA, the CDR3 is TGCAGTGCTCGATTAGGACGGTTCTTCCGCACTGAAGCTTTCTTT.

CDR3 nucleotide sequence: TGCAGTGCTAGAGAGGCAGGGGGCGGTCAGCCCCAGCATTTT. Translated, it gives CSAREAGGGQPQHF. The genes are TRBV20-1 and TRBJ1-5; 8 bases agree with TRBD1. J was trimmed by 6 bases and V by 0 bases; bases with no gene match: 4. CDR1 is DFQATT and CDR2 is SNEGSKA in the germline V gene (reference sequence). The CDR3 runs 14 residues.

This CDR3 reads CASSQRGGGGGNTIYF. CDR3 nucleotide sequence: TGTGCCAGCAGCCAACGTGGTGGGGGTGGCGGAAACACCATATATTTT. The chain couples TRBV3-1 to TRBJ1-3, with D maybe TRBD1 (5 bases). Germline CDR1 and CDR2: LGHDT and YNNKEL (reference sequence). The CDR3 consists of 16 residues. Trimming took off 2 bases at V and 4 bases at J, with 15 bases between the two ends.

In this sample, this clonotype turned up a few times. The chain combines TRBV12-3 or TRBV12-4 with TRBJ2-6; D is possibly TRBD1 or TRBD2 (5 bases each). The ends were cut back, 8 bases at V and 1 base at J, with 9 bases in the middle. The CDR3 loop spans 14 amino acids. CDR3 loop: CASGGWSGANVLTF. As DNA, the CDR3 is TGTGCCAGCGGGGGTTGGTCTGGGGCCAACGTCCTGACTTTC.

V usage is TRBV7-2 and J usage is TRBJ2-5; D might be TRBD2 (5 bases). V lost 1 base and J lost 11, with 14 bases in between. In germline, CDR1 is SGHTA, CDR2 FQGNSA. This CDR3 is built from 13 residues. The DNA for the CDR3 is TGTGCCAGCAGCTTAGATATCCGTAGCGTGCAGTACTTC. It yields the protein CASSLDIRSVQYF.

The chain has TRBV15 and TRBJ2-3; D perhaps matches TRBD2 (6 bases). The CDR3 is made up of 15 amino acids. Germline CDR1 and CDR2: LNHNV and YYDKDF (reference sequence). V was clipped by 11 bases and J by 0 bases, with 18 bases between them. CDR3 DNA sequence: TGTGCCCCGATAATAGCGGACCATAGCACAGATACGCAGTATTTT. Protein product: CAPIIADHSTDTQYF.

The rearrangement uses TRBV5-6 and TRBJ2-7, with TRBD2 matching 8 bases. The CDR3 sequence is 14 residues long. Germline CDR1 is SGHDT and CDR2 is YYEEEE. The ends lost 1 base at V and 7 bases at J; junction bases unmatched: 7. The CDR3 sequence: CASSLSGGPREQYF. DNA for the CDR3: TGTGCCAGCAGCTTGTCGGGAGGGCCGAGGGAGCAGTACTTC.

The CDR3 loop reads CASSFLGPIPGTRNRHRYAYF. The CDR3 DNA is TGTGCCAGCAGCTTCCTTGGGCCTATACCTGGGACTAGGAATCGGCACAGATACGCGTATTTT. The genes are TRBV11-2 and TRBJ2-3, with 8 nucleotides matching TRBD2. V lost 3 bases and J lost 14; bases outside the gene matches: 34. The CDR3 extends over 21 amino acids. In germline, CDR1 is SGHAT, CDR2 FQNNGV.

The chain uses TRBV20-1 and TRBJ1-1, with D possibly TRBD1 on 5 matching bases. Germline assignment: CDR1 DFQATT and CDR2 SNEGSKA (reference sequence). The V end lost 4 bases, the J end lost 1 base, and 7 bases lay between the germline ends. The CDR3 sequence is 12 residues long. CDR3 residues: CSAMGPNTEAFF. Written as DNA, the CDR3 is TGCAGTGCTATGGGACCGAACACTGAAGCTTTCTTT.

The V and J genes are TRBV5-4 and TRBJ1-4; 9 bases are shared with TRBD1. Germline CDR1 is SGHNT and CDR2 is YYREEE (reference sequence). This CDR3 comprises 15 residues. With V trimmed by 3 bases and J by 7 bases, 7 bases remained unmatched. The CDR3 loop reads CASSSGQGRLEKLFF. For the CDR3, the DNA is TGTGCCAGCAGCTCCGGACAGGGGAGGCTTGAAAAACTGTTTTTT. Together with reference TRBV5-4 and TRBJ1-4, the CDR3 gives the full variable domain: ETGVTQSPTHLIKTRGQQVTLRCSSQSGHNTVSWYQQALGQGPQFIFQYYREEENGRGNFPPRFSGLQFPNYSSELNVNALELDDSALYLCASSSGQGRLEKLFFGSGTQLSVL.

The genes are TRBV30 and TRBJ2-5, with a possible D match to TRBD2 (6 bases). V was shortened by 1 base and J by 4 bases, with 10 bases between the two germline ends. The germline gives CDR1 GTSNPN, CDR2 SVGIG (reference sequence). This CDR3 contains 13 residues. The CDR3 nucleotides read TGTGCCTGGAGTGCCACCGGGAGAGAGACCCAGTACTTC. This translates into CAWSATGRETQYF.

V and J are TRBV2 and TRBJ2-5, with TRBD2 identical over 9 bases. Matching the DNA end better, TRBJ2-7 makes the J call doubtful. There are 15 residues in the CDR3. Per the germline V gene, CDR1 is SNHLY and CDR2 is FYNNEI. CDR3 DNA sequence: TGTGCCAGCGGCAAATTGGCTAGCGGGGCCCACGAGCAGTACTTC. It is translated as CASGKLASGAHEQYF.

In this sample, this clonotype turned up many times. The chain combines TRBV20-1 with TRBJ2-5; 13 positions agree with TRBD2. V dropped 2 bases and J dropped 0; count of bases not matched to a gene: 3. The CDR3 covers 16 residues. Germline assignment: CDR1 DFQATT and CDR2 SNEGSKA (reference sequence). The CDR3 DNA follows: TGCAGTGCTAGATTGGGACTAGCGGGAAACCAAGAGACCCAGTACTTC. It encodes CSARLGLAGNQETQYF.

This chain connects TRBV9 to TRBJ1-5; 7 nucleotides agree with TRBD1. The CDR3 consists of 15 residues. Germline V gene lookup returns CDR1 SGDLS and CDR2 YYNGEE. With 3 bases clipped from V and 2 bases from J, the junction kept 5 bases outside the gene matches. The CDR3 nucleotides are TGTGCCAGCAGCGGTCCAGGGGGAGGCAATCAGCCCCAGCATTTT. Translating gives CASSGPGGGNQPQHF.

This clonotype appeared a few times. This chain joins TRBV7-2 and TRBJ1-5; a possible D gene is TRBD1 (5 bases). The length of the CDR3 is 14 residues. With 5 bases removed from V and 0 bases from J, the gap between germline ends came to 8 bases. Looked up from germline, CDR1 is SGHTA and CDR2 is FQGNSA. CDR3: CASSPDSSNQPQHF. The CDR3 coding sequence is TGTGCCAGCAGCCCAGACAGTAGCAATCAGCCCCAGCATTTT.

The V and J genes are TRBV28 and TRBJ2-5; a possible D gene is TRBD2 (6 bases). The V end was cut by 5 bases, the J end by 2 bases, with 24 bases between. The length of the CDR3 is 18 residues. The germline V gene has CDR1 MDHEN and CDR2 SYDVKM. The CDR3: CASSSPLWTGDNQETQYF. The CDR3 bases are TGTGCCAGCAGTAGCCCCCTCTGGACGGGAGATAATCAAGAGACCCAGTACTTC.